This entry is about one T cell receptor (beta chain). Antigen specificity is unknown. The sample is drawn from a study of CD4+ T cells in melanoma. Study-wide points: A reported correlation linked neoantigen-specific CD4+ T cells to CD8+, macrophage and B cell function. Reportedly, melanoma neoantigen-specific CD4+ T cells showed varied differentiation states.

With 2 bases clipped from V and 1 base from J, the junction kept 3 bases outside the gene matches. CDR3 length: 15 amino acids. CDR1 and CDR2 (germline): LGHNA, YNFKEQ. Repertoires were generated with immunoSEQ multiplex PCR, while TCRdb's copy carries only in-frame clones and drops some. The data contain 8,000 to 10,000 clones, around two thirds of them seen just once; the ten biggest clones take up around 15%. The clonotype originates from a human donor with melanoma. The J gene is TRBJ2-3, the V gene TRBV4-2, with TRBD2 matching over 7 bases. Sequenced: cells from a culture (not recorded whether cultured in vitro). CDR3 coding DNA: TGTGCCAGCAGCCAAATAAGCGGGGGCACAGATACGCAGTATTTT. It codes for CASSQISGGTDTQYF.